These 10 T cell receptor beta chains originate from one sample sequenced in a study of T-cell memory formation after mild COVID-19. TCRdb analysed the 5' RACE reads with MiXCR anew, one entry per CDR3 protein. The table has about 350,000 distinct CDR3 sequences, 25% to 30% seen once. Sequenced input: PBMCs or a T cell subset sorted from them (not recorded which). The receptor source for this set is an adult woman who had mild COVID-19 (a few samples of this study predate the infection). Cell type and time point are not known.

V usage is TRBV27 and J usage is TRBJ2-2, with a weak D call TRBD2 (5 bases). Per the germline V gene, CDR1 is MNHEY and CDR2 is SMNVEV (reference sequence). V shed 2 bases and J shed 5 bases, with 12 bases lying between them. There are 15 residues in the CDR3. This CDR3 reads CASSLTGYETGELFF. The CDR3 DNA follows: TGTGCCAGCAGTTTAACGGGGTACGAGACCGGGGAGCTGTTTTTT.

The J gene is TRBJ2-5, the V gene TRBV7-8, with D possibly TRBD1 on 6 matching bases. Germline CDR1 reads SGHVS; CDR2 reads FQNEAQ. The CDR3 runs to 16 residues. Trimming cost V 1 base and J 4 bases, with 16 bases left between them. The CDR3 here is CASSLGGRDTLETQYF. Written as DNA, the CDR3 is TGTGCCAGCAGCTTAGGAGGACGGGACACCTTAGAGACCCAGTACTTC.

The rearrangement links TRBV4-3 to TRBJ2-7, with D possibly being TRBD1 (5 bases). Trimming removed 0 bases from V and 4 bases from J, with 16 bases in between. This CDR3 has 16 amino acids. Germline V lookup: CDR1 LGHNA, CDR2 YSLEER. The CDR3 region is CASSQEWGAGMYEQYF. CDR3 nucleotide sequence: TGCGCCAGCAGCCAAGAATGGGGCGCTGGGATGTACGAGCAGTACTTC.

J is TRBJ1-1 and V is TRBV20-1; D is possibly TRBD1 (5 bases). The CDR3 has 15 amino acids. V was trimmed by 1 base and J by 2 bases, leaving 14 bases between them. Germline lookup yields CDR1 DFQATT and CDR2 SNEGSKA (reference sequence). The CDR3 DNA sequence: TGCAGTGCTAGAGCGGGGGGGGTCAGCAACACTGAAGCTTTCTTT. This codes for CSARAGGVSNTEAFF.

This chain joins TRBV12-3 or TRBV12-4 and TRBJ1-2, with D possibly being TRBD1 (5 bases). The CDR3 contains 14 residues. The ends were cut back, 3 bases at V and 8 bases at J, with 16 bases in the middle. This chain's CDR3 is CASSLEGPSGGYTF. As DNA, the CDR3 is TGTGCCAGCAGTTTGGAGGGGCCCAGTGGAGGCTACACCTTC.

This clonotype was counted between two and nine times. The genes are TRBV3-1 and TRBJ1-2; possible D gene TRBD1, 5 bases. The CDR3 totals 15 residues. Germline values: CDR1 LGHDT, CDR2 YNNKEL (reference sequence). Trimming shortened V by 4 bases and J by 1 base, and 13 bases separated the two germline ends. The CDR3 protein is CASSLGRAFNYGYTF. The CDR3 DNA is TGTGCCAGCAGCCTGGGACGGGCATTTAACTATGGCTACACCTTC.

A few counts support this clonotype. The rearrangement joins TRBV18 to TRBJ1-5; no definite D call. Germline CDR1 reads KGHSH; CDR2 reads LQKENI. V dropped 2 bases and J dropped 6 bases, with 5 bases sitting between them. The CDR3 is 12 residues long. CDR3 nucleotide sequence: TGTGCCAGCTCACCATACGGTCAGCCCCAGCATTTT. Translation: CASSPYGQPQHF.

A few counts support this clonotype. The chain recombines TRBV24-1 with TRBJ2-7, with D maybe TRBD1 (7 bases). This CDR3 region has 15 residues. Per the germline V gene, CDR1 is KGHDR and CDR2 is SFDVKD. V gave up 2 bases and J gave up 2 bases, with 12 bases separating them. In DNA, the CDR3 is TGTGCCACCAGTGATTCCGGGGGACAGCCCTACGAGCAGTACTTC. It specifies CATSDSGGQPYEQYF.

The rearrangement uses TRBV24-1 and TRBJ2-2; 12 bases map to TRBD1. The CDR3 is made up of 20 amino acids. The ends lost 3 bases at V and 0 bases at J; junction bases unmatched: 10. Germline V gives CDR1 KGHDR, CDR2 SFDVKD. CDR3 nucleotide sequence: TGTGCCACCAGTGATCCGCTCCGGGACAGGGGGCTCGCGAACACCGGGGAGCTGTTTTTT. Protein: CATSDPLRDRGLANTGELFF.

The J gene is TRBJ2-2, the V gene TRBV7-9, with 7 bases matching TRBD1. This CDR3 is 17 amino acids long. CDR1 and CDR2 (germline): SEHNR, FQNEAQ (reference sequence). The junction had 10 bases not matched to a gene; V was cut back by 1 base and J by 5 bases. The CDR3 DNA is TGTGCCAGCAGCTTAGTAGGGGGCCCGAGCCGGACCGGGGAGCTGTTTTTT. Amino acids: CASSLVGGPSRTGELFF.